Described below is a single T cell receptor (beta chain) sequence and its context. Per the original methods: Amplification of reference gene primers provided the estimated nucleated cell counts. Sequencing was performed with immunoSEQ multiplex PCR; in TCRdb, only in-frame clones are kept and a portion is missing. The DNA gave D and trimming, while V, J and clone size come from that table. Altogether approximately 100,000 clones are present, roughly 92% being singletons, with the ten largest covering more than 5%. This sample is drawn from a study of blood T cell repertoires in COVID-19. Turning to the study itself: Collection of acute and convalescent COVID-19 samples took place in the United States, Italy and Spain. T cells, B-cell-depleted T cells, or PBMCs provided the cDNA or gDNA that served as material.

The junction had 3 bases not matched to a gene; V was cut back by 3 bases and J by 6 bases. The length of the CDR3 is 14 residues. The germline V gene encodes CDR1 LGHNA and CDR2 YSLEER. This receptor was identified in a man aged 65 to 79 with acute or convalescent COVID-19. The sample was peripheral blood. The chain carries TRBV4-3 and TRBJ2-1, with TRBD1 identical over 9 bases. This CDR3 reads CASSQVTGGNEQFF. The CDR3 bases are TGCGCCAGCAGCCAGGTGACAGGGGGCAATGAGCAGTTCTTC.